Listed below are T cell receptor beta chains from one sample, sequenced in a study of breast tumors, draining lymph nodes, adjacent tissues. MiXCR, applied by TCRdb to the multiplex PCR reads, yields one record per CDR3 protein. The sample has 21,000 or so distinct CDR3 sequences; roughly 40% are singletons. The sample comprised breast tumor tissue. These receptors were collected from a female donor with breast cancer. Some clones in this sample may be carry-over from other donors' samples. CDR3s include the opening cysteine and the closing phenylalanine or tryptophan.

v_call	cdr3_aa
TRBV25-1	CASSERGARGNEQFF
TRBV12-3/TRBV12-4	CASSFDRIYGYTF
TRBV5-1	CASRTGWGDTQYF
TRBV2	CASSDPGDRELFF
TRBV12-3/TRBV12-4	CASSMTGNSPLHF
TRBV11-3	CASSLGGGRKDTQYF
TRBV2	CARRGGLAGETQYF
TRBV7-9	CASSSPLAGDTDTQYF
TRBV6-2/TRBV6-3	CASRTSGGSDNEQFF
TRBV19	CASSILPGTDTQYF
TRBV20-1	CRGVRDTQYF
TRBV14	CASSQAYGPGNTIYF
TRBV7-2	CASSSGAGNTIYF
TRBV24-1	CATSDPLRLAGGGFPDTQYF
TRBV19	CASSSPNTGELFF
TRBV19	CASSIETGNQPQHF
TRBV11-2	CASSWGGEGNQPQHF
TRBV7-3	CATGRDTTNEKLFFGSGTQYF
TRBV10-1	CASSESVDPAGRGELFF
TRBV6-5	CASSHGLVRGEQYF